The rows below give T cell receptor beta chains drawn from one sample of a study of cytomegalovirus exposure and HLA in healthy donors. Here immunoSEQ multiplex PCR was the method, and the copy in TCRdb shows in-frame clones only, minus some. The sample has about 120,000 clones; about 79% are singletons. Input material: PBMCs. All receptors come from a man aged 25-45 years in good health and CMV-seropositive. Both conserved end residues are trimmed from each CDR3. Fields, in order: V gene, CDR3 protein.

TRBV27 | ASSSIDRSYRPQH
TRBV5-8 | ASSWGQYGNQPQH
TRBV5-6 | ASSLGTGVNSPLH
TRBV4-3 | ASSPDRSNQPQH
TRBV30 | AWSLPREGAGNTIY
TRBV19 | ASSIGAIFKRLQEAF
TRBV28 | ASRTGDNRATNEKLF
TRBV19 | ASSLRIAKNIQY
TRBV30 | AWSVRGAGELF
TRBV19 | ASSRLTSGRGYEQY
TRBV13 | ASSLDGGTDYEQY
TRBV9 | ASSVRGDTQY
TRBV5-1 | ASRPAAGGLMGDTQY
TRBV15 | ATSLTTATEAF
TRBV4-3 | ASSQAVGTGGNTDTQY
TRBV2 | ASSGLGTQGWYYGYT
TRBV7-2 | ASSFGVGETQY
TRBV4-2 | ASSRSEGSGANVLT
TRBV9 | ASSVTGLDGYT
TRBV13 | ASSLSGSSYEQY
TRBV7-3 | ASSPAEFYEQY
TRBV7-9 | SSSPPGGSGYEQY
TRBV4-3 | ASSQDRGQPQH
TRBV18 | ASSPPGGRGEQY